The 18 T cell receptor beta chains below all came from one sample that was sequenced in a study of T cells in Graves' hyperthyroidism and ophthalmopathy. The TCR beta CDR3 regions underwent amplification using RNA transcripts as the source. A set of HTBI primers served as the primers for a first-round RT-PCR of the TCR CDR3. A single record per CDR3 protein comes from TCRdb applying MiXCR to the multiplex PCR reads. The sample includes 550,000 to 850,000 distinct CDR3 sequences, 15% to 20% seen only once; the top ten take over 15%. The sample consisted of blood. The receptors derive from a woman in her forties or fifties with Graves' hyperthyroidism that later progressed to Graves' ophthalmopathy.

This chain uses TRBV9 with TRBJ1-2; 10 bases match TRBD1. Germline values: CDR1 SGDLS, CDR2 YYNGEE. Germline trimming cut 3 bases from V and 5 bases from J; bases unmatched to any gene: 7. The CDR3 has 15 residues. This CDR3 is CASSARGQGPYGYTF. The CDR3 region has the DNA TGTGCCAGCAGCGCGCGGGGACAGGGGCCGTATGGCTACACCTTC.

This clonotype was seen a handful of times. The chain employs TRBV7-8 and TRBJ1-6; D remains ambiguous. With 0 bases removed from V and 5 bases from J, the gap between germline ends came to 5 bases. This CDR3 region has 14 residues. The germline V gene encodes CDR1 SGHVS and CDR2 FQNEAQ. The CDR3: CASSLALDNSPLHF. The CDR3 coding sequence is TGTGCCAGCAGCTTAGCGCTTGATAATTCACCCCTCCACTTT. Combining the CDR3 with reference TRBV7-8 and TRBJ1-6 gives the whole variable domain GAGVSQSPRYKVAKRGQDVALRCDPISGHVSLFWYQQALGQGPEFLTYFQNEAQLDKSGLPSDRFFAERPEGSVSTLKIQRTQQEDSAVYLCASSLALDNSPLHFGNGTRLTVT.

V usage is TRBV20-1 and J usage is TRBJ2-1; TRBD2 agrees at 7 bases. The CDR3 has 14 amino acids. J gave up 6 bases and V 1 base, and 6 bases lay outside the gene matches. Germline lookup yields CDR1 DFQATT and CDR2 SNEGSKA (reference sequence). The CDR3 DNA follows: TGCAGTGCTAGAGGGTATTGGGGGGGCAATGAGCAGTTCTTC. Translation: CSARGYWGGNEQFF.

This clonotype was counted at least ten times. The chain carries TRBV20-1 and TRBJ1-4; 11 bases agree with TRBD1. The length of the CDR3 is 13 residues. Germline CDR1 and CDR2: DFQATT and SNEGSKA (reference sequence). The V segment lost 6 bases and the J segment 6 bases; nucleotides outside the gene matches: 3. For the CDR3, the DNA is TGCAGTGCCAGGACAGGGGGCGATGAAAAACTGTTTTTT. Translating gives CSARTGGDEKLFF.

The V gene is TRBV7-9, the J gene TRBJ2-5, with TRBD2 as a possible D gene (7 bases). Germline V gene sequence: CDR1 SEHNR, CDR2 FQNEAQ (reference sequence). V was shortened by 5 bases and J by 5 bases, with 18 bases between the two germline ends. This CDR3 spans 15 amino acids. The CDR3 spells CASSPRGGGEETQYF. CDR3 DNA: TGTGCCAGCAGCCCAAGAGGGGGGGGGGAGGAGACCCAGTACTTC.

This clonotype was observed many times. J is TRBJ1-1 and V is TRBV9; the D gene is possibly TRBD1 (5 bases). Per germline, CDR1 SGDLS and CDR2 YYNGEE. This CDR3 is built from 14 residues. The V end was cut by 2 bases, the J end by 2 bases, with 10 bases between. The CDR3 sequence is CASSVHRSNTEAFF. The CDR3 DNA reads TGTGCCAGCAGCGTCCACAGGAGTAACACTGAAGCTTTCTTT.

The chain employs TRBV12-3 or TRBV12-4 and TRBJ2-7, with 7 nucleotides matching TRBD1. The CDR3 contains 14 residues. Trimming removed 5 bases from V and 3 bases from J; junction bases left unmatched: 7. The CDR3 sequence is CASSAGTDYYEQYF. The CDR3, as DNA: TGTGCCAGCAGTGCCGGGACAGATTACTACGAGCAGTACTTC.

There are a few counts of this clonotype. This chain joins TRBV6-1 and TRBJ2-5; D is ambiguous. Per the germline V gene, CDR1 is MNHNS and CDR2 is SASEGT. The CDR3 is made up of 14 amino acids. Trimming left V 3 bases short and J 3 bases short, with 11 bases between. CDR3: CASSDGLYKETQYF. As DNA, the CDR3 is TGTGCCAGCAGTGACGGGCTCTACAAAGAGACCCAGTACTTC.

This clonotype was seen a handful of times. As the CDR3 is not closed by the conserved phenylalanine or tryptophan, this likely results from a read error. The rearrangement joins TRBV12-3 or TRBV12-4 to TRBJ1-5, with a tentative D call TRBD1 (5 bases). Trimming took 6 bases from V and 6 from J, leaving 18 bases between them. There are 15 residues in the CDR3. The CDR3 here is CASSPSAGVSQPQHL. The CDR3 bases are TGTGCCAGCAGCCCCTCGGCGGGGGTGAGTCAGCCCCAGCATCTT.

V and J are TRBV12-3 or TRBV12-4 and TRBJ1-3, with a tentative D call TRBD1 (6 bases). The CDR3 length is 15 residues. Trimming left V 5 bases short and J 7 bases short, with 18 bases between. In nucleotides, the CDR3 is TGTGCCAGCAGTCCCACAGGGCCCCGTGGGAACACCATATATTTT. It specifies CASSPTGPRGNTIYF.

This clonotype was seen a handful of times. This may be a read error: a much more frequent sequence differs by one nucleotide. The chain combines TRBV30 with TRBJ1-5; D gene uncertain. The germline gives CDR1 GTSNPN, CDR2 SVGIG (reference sequence). This CDR3 is 13 amino acids long. The CDR3: CAWSSYSDQPQRF. Here the CDR3 DNA reads TGTGCCTGGAGCAGCTACAGTGATCAGCCCCAGCGTTTT.

This clonotype was detected a few times. The V and J genes are TRBV7-9 and TRBJ1-6, with no clear D. Germline V gene sequence: CDR1 SEHNR, CDR2 FQNEAQ (reference sequence). V was shortened by 3 bases and J by 5 bases, with 5 bases between the two germline ends. The CDR3 contains 13 residues. The CDR3 nucleotides read TGTGCCAGCAGCTTCGACGATAATTCACCCCTCCACTTT. It translates to CASSFDDNSPLHF.

This clonotype was counted between two and nine times. Possible read error: a much larger clone is one base away. This chain links TRBV11-2 with TRBJ1-1; TRBD1 agrees at 8 bases. The germline V gene encodes CDR1 SGHAT and CDR2 FQNNGV. This CDR3 is built from 16 residues. Unmatched junction bases numbered 9, after V lost 4 bases and J lost 2 bases. The CDR3 loop reads CASSSLRTGNNTEAFF. DNA of the CDR3: TGTGCCAGCAGCTCCCTCCGGACAGGGAATAACACTGAAGCTTTCTTT.

This chain connects TRBV30 to TRBJ2-1; 8 nucleotides line up with TRBD1. Per the germline V gene, CDR1 is GTSNPN and CDR2 is SVGIG (reference sequence). After removal of 5 bases from V and 8 bases from J, the junction contained 17 bases not matched to a gene. The CDR3 sequence is 16 residues long. The CDR3 here is CAWDATIQGEYYEQFF. The DNA of the CDR3 is TGTGCCTGGGACGCTACAATACAGGGGGAGTACTATGAGCAGTTCTTC.

V is TRBV15 and J is TRBJ1-4; weak D call: TRBD1 (5 bases). The CDR3 contains 17 residues. CDR1 and CDR2 (germline): LNHNV, YYDKDF (reference sequence). The V end lost 0 bases, the J end lost 7 bases, and 18 bases lay between the germline ends. The CDR3: CATSRDLTRGVGEKLFF. CDR3 DNA sequence: TGTGCCACCAGCAGAGATCTAACTAGGGGTGTAGGTGAAAAACTGTTTTTT.

The chain has TRBV9 and TRBJ1-1; TRBD1 matches at 12 bases. The junction had 9 bases not matched to a gene; V was cut back by 3 bases and J by 3 bases. This CDR3 has 17 amino acids. Germline CDR1 is SGDLS and CDR2 is YYNGEE. CDR3 region: CASSEGTGGAEDTEAFF. CDR3 DNA: TGTGCCAGCAGCGAGGGGACAGGGGGCGCCGAGGACACTGAAGCTTTCTTT.

The chain recombines TRBV27 with TRBJ2-4; 11 bases line up with TRBD1. Germline V gene lookup returns CDR1 MNHEY and CDR2 SMNVEV (reference sequence). The CDR3 consists of 16 residues. Trimming took 3 bases from V and 1 from J; bases not matched to a gene: 2. The CDR3 DNA follows: TGTGCCAGCAGTTTTGGGACAGGGGGTGCCAAAAACATTCAGTACTTC. This translates into CASSFGTGGAKNIQYF.

The chain uses TRBV10-3 and TRBJ1-5; D not resolved. CDR3 length: 12 residues. Per the germline V gene, CDR1 is ENHRY and CDR2 is SYGVKD. Trimming cost V 8 bases and J 3 bases, with 8 bases left between them. CDR3 coding DNA: TGTGCCATCTTCCGGCACAATCAGCCCCAGCATTTT. Translation gives CAIFRHNQPQHF.